The entry below describes one T cell receptor beta chain. The antigen remains undetermined. Germline V CDR1 and CDR2: MDHEN, SYDVKM. V lost 3 bases to trimming and J lost 2 bases; unmatched junction nucleotides: 4. The CDR3 is made up of 15 amino acids. The data were obtained in a study of T cells after yellow fever vaccination. Across the whole study: For low cell numbers, libraries were made with SMART-Seq v4 Ultra Low Input.

Regarding the study as a whole: Repertoires sorted by FACS could include abundant clonotypes that are contaminants from the bulk population.

Template switching with 5'RACE generated the TCR cDNA and added a universal primer site and UMIs. Each CDR3 protein gets one entry after TCRdb re-called the 5' RACE reads with MiXCR. Seen here are hundreds of thousands of distinct CDR3 sequences, 15% to 20% observed once, and the top ten hold about a sixth. This clonotype was sampled from a man aged 18 to 30 who received the YFV17D yellow fever vaccine. Material: PBMCs, obtained before the yellow fever booster vaccination. This rearrangement joins TRBV28 to TRBJ1-5; TRBD1 aligns across 7 bases. The CDR3 region is CASSFQTGGNQPQHF. CDR3 DNA: TGTGCCAGCAGTTTCCAAACAGGGGGCAATCAGCCCCAGCATTTT.